By sample share, the clone carrying this TCR beta chain is medium-sized. The target antigen is unknown. The CDR3 contains 18 residues. Trimming took 0 bases from V and 2 from J, leaving 20 bases between them. CDR1 MNHNS and CDR2 SASEGT come from the germline V gene. MiXCR reprocessed the PCR reads for TCRdb. The sample has under 35,000 clones, approximately 19% seen once; the top ten hold about 20%. The data were taken from a study of metastatic and nonmetastatic thyroid tumors. The study, taken as a whole, reports: Significantly higher TCR beta diversity was reportedly seen in malignant thyroid tumors than benign nodules, in blood and tumor.

Treatment of any kind had been given to no patient before thyroid surgery. The chain uses TRBV6-1 and TRBJ2-7; TRBD1 is a possible D gene (6 bases). The sequencing sample was made of blood. This clonotype was sampled from a female donor with papillary thyroid cancer or a benign thyroid nodule (not recorded which). Some clones in this sample may be carry-over from other donors' samples. The chain's CDR3 is CASSEALKGQLRPYEQYF. CDR3 sequence (DNA): TGTGCCAGCAGTGAAGCGCTTAAGGGACAACTCAGACCCTACGAGCAGTACTTC.